Listed below are T cell receptor beta chains from one sample, sequenced in a study of cytomegalovirus exposure and HLA in healthy donors. Generated by immunoSEQ multiplex PCR, the TCRdb table keeps only in-frame clones and is missing some. The repertoire holds 150,000 to 200,000 clones, 70% to 90% seen once, with about 9.3% in the top ten. The sample taken for sequencing was PBMCs. The receptors originated from a man between 18 and 35 years old in good health and CMV-seropositive. CDR3s include the opening cysteine and the closing phenylalanine or tryptophan. A D gene is named only where the DNA matches it firmly. The listing skips clone size in some rows; elsewhere it reads once, few, many or a size class.

CDR3aa	CDR3nt	abundance	j_gene	d_gene	v_gene
CASRGLAGAQETQYF	TGCGCCAGCAGAGGACTAGCGGGAGCCCAAGAGACCCAGTACTTC	NA	TRBJ2-5	TRBD2	TRBV10-2
CASSLAGTATNEKLFF	TGCGCCAGCAGCTTGGCGGGAACTGCAACTAATGAAAAACTGTTTTTT	NA	TRBJ1-4	NA	TRBV5-1
CASSVAGLPRTDTQYF	TGTGCCAGCAGCGTAGCTGGGCTCCCACGCACAGATACGCAGTATTTT	NA	TRBJ2-3	NA	TRBV9
CASSQGRSANSPLHF	TGTGCCAGCAGCCAAGGCAGGTCGGCCAATTCACCCCTCCACTTT	NA	TRBJ1-6	NA	TRBV14
CASSLGDKYEQYF	TGTGCCAGCAGCTTAGGGGACAAATACGAGCAGTACTTC	NA	TRBJ2-7	NA	TRBV11-2
CASSERGAGDTEAFF	TGTGCCAGCAGCGAACGGGGGGCGGGGGACACTGAAGCTTTCTTT	NA	TRBJ1-1	NA	TRBV9
CASSEWANPGFPYGYTF	TGTGCCAGCAGTGAATGGGCTAACCCAGGGTTTCCCTATGGCTACACCTTC	NA	TRBJ1-2	NA	TRBV25-1
CASSLAVRGRETQYF	TGTGCCAGCAGCTTAGCGGTTCGGGGAAGAGAGACCCAGTACTTC	NA	TRBJ2-5	NA	TRBV7-6
CASSLGGASTDTQYF	TGCGCCAGCAGCTTGGGCGGGGCCAGCACAGATACGCAGTATTTT	NA	TRBJ2-3	NA	TRBV5-1
CASEAAPLDNSPLHF	TGTGCCAGCGAGGCGGCACCCTTGGATAATTCACCCCTCCACTTT	NA	TRBJ1-6	NA	TRBV6-1
CASSLGGGGPGETQYF	TGTGCCAGCAGCTTAGGGGGCGGGGGGCCGGGAGAGACCCAGTACTTC	NA	TRBJ2-5	TRBD2	TRBV7-6
CASSDRGRNGYTF	TGTGCCAGCAGTGACAGGGGGCGGAATGGCTACACCTTC	NA	TRBJ1-2	TRBD1	TRBV6-1
CASSEDRGSETQYF	TGCGCCAGCAGCGAGGACAGGGGGTCGGAGACCCAGTACTTC	NA	TRBJ2-5	TRBD1	TRBV5-1
CASSPGTGELFF	TGTGCCAGCAGTCCAGGGACCGGGGAGCTGTTTTTT	NA	TRBJ2-2	NA	TRBV7-8
CASSPRQGLTDTQYF	TGTGCCAGCTCACCACGGCAGGGTCTCACAGATACGCAGTATTTT	NA	TRBJ2-3	NA	TRBV18
CASRSGGPRETQYF	TGTGCCAGCCGCTCGGGAGGGCCGAGGGAGACCCAGTACTTC	NA	TRBJ2-5	TRBD2	TRBV2
CASNEERGGPETQYF	TGTGCCAGCAATGAGGAGCGGGGGGGCCCAGAGACCCAGTACTTC	NA	TRBJ2-5	TRBD2	TRBV2
CASSLGDGANYGYTF	TGTGCCAGCAGCCTAGGAGACGGAGCTAACTATGGCTACACCTTC	NA	TRBJ1-2	NA	TRBV7-2
CASREGQGSNEQFF	TGTGCCAGCAGGGAGGGACAGGGTAGCAATGAGCAGTTCTTC	NA	TRBJ2-1	TRBD1	TRBV5-4
CASSLLAADGYTF	TGTGCCAGCAGCTTATTGGCCGCAGATGGCTACACCTTC	once	TRBJ1-2	NA	TRBV7-9
CASSQVRGSNYGYTF	TGCGCCAGCAGCCAGGTCAGGGGATCCAACTATGGCTACACCTTC	NA	TRBJ1-2	NA	TRBV4-1
CSTAPGNNEQFF	TGCAGCACCGCCCCCGGGAACAATGAGCAGTTCTTC	NA	TRBJ2-1	NA	TRBV29-1
CASSSDSGNTIYF	TGTGCCAGCAGCTCGGACAGCGGAAACACCATATATTTT	NA	TRBJ1-3	NA	TRBV11-2
CASRPGGGDNEQFF	TGCGCCAGCAGGCCGGGGGGCGGGGACAATGAGCAGTTCTTC	NA	TRBJ2-1	NA	TRBV5-1